These T cell receptor beta chains were read from a single sample in a study of molecular identifiers for immune sequencing clone quantification. Via MiXCR, TCRdb re-called the PCR reads, giving one row per CDR3 protein. The data show more than 450,000 distinct CDR3 sequences, around 25% seen once. The sample was naive CD8+ T cells from blood, with Jurkat cell RNA spiked in. The receptors originated from a human donor in good health. Some libraries in this study had Jurkat cell RNA spiked in. Each CDR3 is given with its conserved first and last residue. A D gene is named only where the DNA matches it firmly. Clone sizes are given selectively: once, few, many, or a class where the clone is expanded.

CDR3 DNA: TGTGCCAGCAGTTTTCTCTCCGGAGTCACAGATACGCAGTATTTT; CDR3 protein: CASSFLSGVTDTQYF; J gene: TRBJ2-3; V gene: TRBV12-3/TRBV12-4; clone size: -; D gene: -
CDR3 DNA: TGCAGCGGAGGAAGTTGGGGAGTGAACACTGAAGCTTTCTTT; CDR3 protein: CSGGSWGVNTEAFF; J gene: TRBJ1-1; V gene: TRBV29-1; clone size: many; D gene: -
CDR3 DNA: TGTGCCAGCTTCTTGATGAACACTGAAGCTTTCTTT; CDR3 protein: CASFLMNTEAFF; J gene: TRBJ1-1; V gene: TRBV11-2; clone size: -; D gene: -
CDR3 DNA: TGTGCCAGCGGCCTAACAGGGGGCGAGCAGTACTTC; CDR3 protein: CASGLTGGEQYF; J gene: TRBJ2-7; V gene: TRBV11-2; clone size: -; D gene: TRBD1
CDR3 DNA: TGTGCCAGCAGCCCCGGGCCGAGGGGACTGAGGGAAGATACGCAGTATTTT; CDR3 protein: CASSPGPRGLREDTQYF; J gene: TRBJ2-3; V gene: TRBV28; clone size: -; D gene: -
CDR3 DNA: TGTGCCAGCAGCTCCTTCCCCGCAGCCGCCTACGAGCAGTACTTC; CDR3 protein: CASSSFPAAAYEQYF; J gene: TRBJ2-7; V gene: TRBV7-8; clone size: few; D gene: -
CDR3 DNA: TGTGCCATCAGTGATGTGGGACAGAGTTCGTACGAGCAGTACTTC; CDR3 protein: CAISDVGQSSYEQYF; J gene: TRBJ2-7; V gene: TRBV10-3; clone size: -; D gene: TRBD1
CDR3 DNA: TGCAGCGTTGAAGACCGGGTGTTAGCCAAAAACATTCAGTACTTC; CDR3 protein: CSVEDRVLAKNIQYF; J gene: TRBJ2-4; V gene: TRBV29-1; clone size: many; D gene: -
CDR3 DNA: TGTGCCAGCAGCTTGGAATGGGGCAGATCCTACGAGCAGTACTTC; CDR3 protein: CASSLEWGRSYEQYF; J gene: TRBJ2-7; V gene: TRBV5-8; clone size: -; D gene: -
CDR3 DNA: TGTGCCAGCAGCCAATCTGATGGGGGTATGAATTCACCCCTCCACTTT; CDR3 protein: CASSQSDGGMNSPLHF; J gene: TRBJ1-6; V gene: TRBV16; clone size: -; D gene: -
CDR3 DNA: TGTGCCTGGAGTTCCACAGGGTCTCAAGAGACCCAGTACTTC; CDR3 protein: CAWSSTGSQETQYF; J gene: TRBJ2-5; V gene: TRBV30; clone size: -; D gene: -
CDR3 DNA: TGTGCCAGCTCAAACGGCGAGACGAACACTGAAGCTTTCTTT; CDR3 protein: CASSNGETNTEAFF; J gene: TRBJ1-1; V gene: TRBV18; clone size: many; D gene: -
CDR3 DNA: TGTGCCAGCTCACCAACAGGACAGGGGTTCTACGAGCAGTACTTC; CDR3 protein: CASSPTGQGFYEQYF; J gene: TRBJ2-7; V gene: TRBV18; clone size: -; D gene: TRBD1
CDR3 DNA: TGTGCCAGCAGCTTGGTACAGGGGGTGTCAGATACGCAGTATTTT; CDR3 protein: CASSLVQGVSDTQYF; J gene: TRBJ2-3; V gene: TRBV5-6; clone size: many; D gene: TRBD1
CDR3 DNA: TGTGCCAGCTCACTCGACAGGGGGCTAGATACGCAGTATTTT; CDR3 protein: CASSLDRGLDTQYF; J gene: TRBJ2-3; V gene: TRBV18; clone size: few; D gene: TRBD1
CDR3 DNA: TGTGCCAGCAGTTTATGGAGCGGGAGCGGATTAGATACGCAGTATTTT; CDR3 protein: CASSLWSGSGLDTQYF; J gene: TRBJ2-3; V gene: TRBV27; clone size: few; D gene: TRBD2
CDR3 DNA: TGTGCCAGCAGCGACGGAACTGAAGCTTTCTTT; CDR3 protein: CASSDGTEAFF; J gene: TRBJ1-1; V gene: TRBV7-6; clone size: many; D gene: -
CDR3 DNA: TGTGCCAGCAGTTACCGGCCGACAGGGGGTTACCAAGAGACCCAGTACTTC; CDR3 protein: CASSYRPTGGYQETQYF; J gene: TRBJ2-5; V gene: TRBV6-2/TRBV6-3; clone size: -; D gene: TRBD1
CDR3 DNA: TGCGCCAGCAGCCAAGATGGGGCAAACTCTGGAAACACCATATATTTT; CDR3 protein: CASSQDGANSGNTIYF; J gene: TRBJ1-3; V gene: TRBV4-3; clone size: few; D gene: -
CDR3 DNA: TGTGCCAGCTCACCACTTCCCCTGGACGGTGAGCAGTTCTTC; CDR3 protein: CASSPLPLDGEQFF; J gene: TRBJ2-1; V gene: TRBV18; clone size: many; D gene: -
CDR3 DNA: TGTGCCAGTAGTATCGGCTACGGGGAGCTGTTTTTT; CDR3 protein: CASSIGYGELFF; J gene: TRBJ2-2; V gene: TRBV19; clone size: -; D gene: -
CDR3 DNA: TGCGCCAGCAGCCACACTAGCGCCTCCACAGATACGCAGTATTTT; CDR3 protein: CASSHTSASTDTQYF; J gene: TRBJ2-3; V gene: TRBV4-1; clone size: -; D gene: TRBD2
CDR3 DNA: TGTGCCAGCAGCCCCTATCCAGTGAACACTGAAGCTTTCTTT; CDR3 protein: CASSPYPVNTEAFF; J gene: TRBJ1-1; V gene: TRBV6-2/TRBV6-3; clone size: many; D gene: -
CDR3 DNA: TGTGCCAGCAGCAGTCGCAGGACAGGCAATGAGCAGTTCTTC; CDR3 protein: CASSSRRTGNEQFF; J gene: TRBJ2-1; V gene: TRBV7-6; clone size: -; D gene: TRBD1
CDR3 DNA: TGTGCCAGCAGGGACTTTACTAGCACAGATACGCAGTATTTT; CDR3 protein: CASRDFTSTDTQYF; J gene: TRBJ2-3; V gene: TRBV28; clone size: -; D gene: -
CDR3 DNA: TGTGCGAGCAGCTTAGGTCAGTGCACTGAAGCTCTCTTT; CDR3 protein: CASSLGQCTEALF; J gene: TRBJ1-1; V gene: TRBV7-6; clone size: -; D gene: -
CDR3 DNA: TGCGCCAGCAGCCAAGATAGAGGATACAATCAGCCCCAGCATTTT; CDR3 protein: CASSQDRGYNQPQHF; J gene: TRBJ1-5; V gene: TRBV4-1; clone size: -; D gene: -
CDR3 DNA: TGTGCCAGCACCGGGAGCCTTGACTACGAGCAGTACTTC; CDR3 protein: CASTGSLDYEQYF; J gene: TRBJ2-7; V gene: TRBV6-6; clone size: -; D gene: -
CDR3 DNA: TGTGCCAGTAGTATGGTTTCTTCCTTGTCTGGGGCCAACGTCCTGACTTTC; CDR3 protein: CASSMVSSLSGANVLTF; J gene: TRBJ2-6; V gene: TRBV19; clone size: few; D gene: -
CDR3 DNA: TGTGCCAGCAGCCCGACCAAGGACAGCAACTCCTACGAGCAGTACTTC; CDR3 protein: CASSPTKDSNSYEQYF; J gene: TRBJ2-7; V gene: TRBV13; clone size: -; D gene: -
CDR3 DNA: TGTGCCAGCAATGAGGGGCGGTACGAGCAGTACTTC; CDR3 protein: CASNEGRYEQYF; J gene: TRBJ2-7; V gene: TRBV28; clone size: -; D gene: -
CDR3 DNA: TGTGCCAGCACCCGTGGGGCCCCGGAGCAGTTCTTC; CDR3 protein: CASTRGAPEQFF; J gene: TRBJ2-1; V gene: TRBV6-2/TRBV6-3; clone size: few; D gene: -
CDR3 DNA: TGTGCCAGCAGCTTGTTCTTGGACCCTAGGAACGAGCAGTACTTC; CDR3 protein: CASSLFLDPRNEQYF; J gene: TRBJ2-7; V gene: TRBV7-9; clone size: -; D gene: -
CDR3 DNA: TGCAGTGTAGGTTTTTCTAACTATGGCTACACCTTC; CDR3 protein: CSVGFSNYGYTF; J gene: TRBJ1-2; V gene: TRBV20-1; clone size: -; D gene: -
CDR3 DNA: TGTGCCACCAGACAGGGGATGGAGGAGGTCCCAGATACGCAGTATTTT; CDR3 protein: CATRQGMEEVPDTQYF; J gene: TRBJ2-3; V gene: TRBV19; clone size: -; D gene: TRBD1
CDR3 DNA: TGTGCCAGCAGCTTGGCGTACACAGGGTTGGACGAGCAGTACTTC; CDR3 protein: CASSLAYTGLDEQYF; J gene: TRBJ2-7; V gene: TRBV5-6; clone size: -; D gene: -
CDR3 DNA: TGTGCCAGCAGTGAAGTTAGCGGGAGCACAGATACGCAGTATTTT; CDR3 protein: CASSEVSGSTDTQYF; J gene: TRBJ2-3; V gene: TRBV6-4; clone size: many; D gene: TRBD2
CDR3 DNA: TGTGCCAGCAGCTCCCCGCTAGCGGGAGGGGTCTACAATGAGCAGTTCTTC; CDR3 protein: CASSSPLAGGVYNEQFF; J gene: TRBJ2-1; V gene: TRBV6-5; clone size: few; D gene: TRBD2
CDR3 DNA: TGTGCCAGCAGCTTCCGGCCTGGGATACTCGAGCAGTACTTC; CDR3 protein: CASSFRPGILEQYF; J gene: TRBJ2-7; V gene: TRBV7-8; clone size: many; D gene: -
CDR3 DNA: TGCAGCGTAGGACAGAACACTGAAACTTTCTTT; CDR3 protein: CSVGQNTETFF; J gene: TRBJ1-1; V gene: TRBV29-1; clone size: -; D gene: -
CDR3 DNA: TGCAGTGCTACCCCGTTAAAGGTCTCAGATACGCAGTATTTT; CDR3 protein: CSATPLKVSDTQYF; J gene: TRBJ2-3; V gene: TRBV20-1; clone size: few; D gene: -
CDR3 DNA: TGTGCCAGCAGTCAGGTACCCTACAATGAGCAGTTCTTC; CDR3 protein: CASSQVPYNEQFF; J gene: TRBJ2-1; V gene: TRBV6-2/TRBV6-3; clone size: -; D gene: -